This is a list of T cell receptor beta chains from one sample in a study of long-term antiretroviral therapy in people with HIV. Produced via immunoSEQ multiplex PCR; TCRdb's table is partial and in-frame only. The sample yields about 16,000 clones, about 80% seen once. This specimen consisted of unsorted PBMCs, obtained 1.5 years before starting antiretroviral therapy. The receptor set was obtained from a woman between 45 and 65 years old with HIV. CDR3s include the opening cysteine and the closing phenylalanine or tryptophan. D genes are given only for firm matches. Some rows mark clone size as missing; the rest say once, few, many or name a class of expanded clone.

J gene: TRBJ2-1
clone size: -
V gene: TRBV6-5
D gene: TRBD1
CDR3 DNA: TGTGCCAGCAGTTACCTTGGACAGGGGGACTACAATGAGCAGTTCTTC
CDR3 protein: CASSYLGQGDYNEQFF

J gene: TRBJ2-1
clone size: -
V gene: TRBV5-3
D gene: TRBD2
CDR3 DNA: TGTGCCAGAAGCTTGGCACTAGCGGGGATGGATGAGCAGTTCTTC
CDR3 protein: CARSLALAGMDEQFF

J gene: TRBJ2-7
clone size: -
V gene: TRBV29-1
D gene: -
CDR3 DNA: TGCAGCGCTGCGGGGGACAGACAATCCTACGAGCAGTACTTC
CDR3 protein: CSAAGDRQSYEQYF

J gene: TRBJ2-7
clone size: few
V gene: TRBV11-2
D gene: -
CDR3 DNA: TGTGCCAGCAGCCCGGGGAGAAACTTTTACTACGAGCAGTACTTC
CDR3 protein: CASSPGRNFYYEQYF

J gene: TRBJ2-4
clone size: -
V gene: TRBV7-3
D gene: TRBD1
CDR3 DNA: TGTGCCAGCAGCGCCCGACAGGGGAACATTCAGTACTTC
CDR3 protein: CASSARQGNIQYF

J gene: TRBJ2-6
clone size: once
V gene: TRBV7-3
D gene: -
CDR3 DNA: TGTGCCAGCAGCTTAACCCTCTCTGGGGCCAACGTCCTGACTTTC
CDR3 protein: CASSLTLSGANVLTF

J gene: TRBJ1-4
clone size: -
V gene: TRBV28
D gene: -
CDR3 DNA: TGTGCCAGCAGTTCCCCCGGGACACGGGGGGAAAAACTGTTTTTT
CDR3 protein: CASSSPGTRGEKLFF

J gene: TRBJ1-2
clone size: -
V gene: TRBV30
D gene: -
CDR3 DNA: TGTGCCTGGACTCCCCATGGGGCGCGTTATGGCTACACCTTC
CDR3 protein: CAWTPHGARYGYTF

J gene: TRBJ2-1
clone size: -
V gene: TRBV27
D gene: -
CDR3 DNA: TGTGCCAGCAGGAGGGGGGGGAATGAGCAGTTCTTC
CDR3 protein: CASRRGGNEQFF

J gene: TRBJ2-5
clone size: -
V gene: TRBV27
D gene: -
CDR3 DNA: TGTGCCAGCAGAAGGGGGATCCAAGAGACCCAGTACTTC
CDR3 protein: CASRRGIQETQYF

J gene: TRBJ1-5
clone size: -
V gene: TRBV27
D gene: TRBD1
CDR3 DNA: TGTGCCAGCGCGAAAACAGGGGGCACGGACAATCAGCCCCAGCATTTT
CDR3 protein: CASAKTGGTDNQPQHF

J gene: TRBJ1-2
clone size: -
V gene: TRBV11-2
D gene: -
CDR3 DNA: TGTGCCAGCAGCGAGGGGTCTGCCTTAAACTATGGCTACACCTTC
CDR3 protein: CASSEGSALNYGYTF

J gene: TRBJ2-3
clone size: few
V gene: TRBV11-2
D gene: TRBD2
CDR3 DNA: TGTGCCAGCAGCTTAGTAGGACTAGCGGAAATCACAGATACGCAGTATTTT
CDR3 protein: CASSLVGLAEITDTQYF

J gene: TRBJ1-2
clone size: -
V gene: TRBV5-6
D gene: TRBD1
CDR3 DNA: TGTGCCAGCAGCTTGGCCGCGCAGGGGGCGTTATCGGGCTATGGCTACACCTTC
CDR3 protein: CASSLAAQGALSGYGYTF

J gene: TRBJ1-6
clone size: -
V gene: TRBV27
D gene: -
CDR3 DNA: TGTGCCAGCAGTTTAGGTCGATCCTATAATTCACCCCTCCACTTT
CDR3 protein: CASSLGRSYNSPLHF

J gene: TRBJ2-2
clone size: -
V gene: TRBV9
D gene: -
CDR3 DNA: TGTGCCAGCAGCGTAGGGCAGGTTAACACCGGGGAGCTGTTTTTT
CDR3 protein: CASSVGQVNTGELFF

J gene: TRBJ1-4
clone size: -
V gene: TRBV18
D gene: TRBD1
CDR3 DNA: TGTGCCAGCTCTGCGCGGGGACAGGGGAACGAAAAACTGTTTTTT
CDR3 protein: CASSARGQGNEKLFF

J gene: TRBJ1-5
clone size: -
V gene: TRBV6-5
D gene: -
CDR3 DNA: TGTGCCAGCAGTAGGGGGTGGAATCAGCCCCAGCATTTT
CDR3 protein: CASSRGWNQPQHF

J gene: TRBJ2-5
clone size: -
V gene: TRBV4-2
D gene: -
CDR3 DNA: TGTGCCAGCAGCGAGCTGGCCTTAAGGGAGGAGACCCAGTACTTC
CDR3 protein: CASSELALREETQYF

J gene: TRBJ1-5
clone size: few
V gene: TRBV19
D gene: -
CDR3 DNA: TGTGCCAGTAGTATCAGGACAGCTGGAGAGCCCCAGCATTTT
CDR3 protein: CASSIRTAGEPQHF

J gene: TRBJ1-1
clone size: -
V gene: TRBV18
D gene: TRBD1
CDR3 DNA: TGTGCCAGCTCAACGGGACAGGGAATGGGCACTGAAGCTTTCTTT
CDR3 protein: CASSTGQGMGTEAFF

J gene: TRBJ2-7
clone size: -
V gene: TRBV19
D gene: -
CDR3 DNA: TGTGCCAGTAGGAGAATGGACAGACCGTCCGCCGAGCAGTACTTC
CDR3 protein: CASRRMDRPSAEQYF

J gene: TRBJ1-4
clone size: -
V gene: TRBV7-6
D gene: TRBD1
CDR3 DNA: TGTGCCAGCAGCTTAGACGCGACAGGGGATGAAAAACTGTTTTTT
CDR3 protein: CASSLDATGDEKLFF

J gene: TRBJ1-6
clone size: -
V gene: TRBV11-2
D gene: -
CDR3 DNA: TGTGCCAGCAGCTCTGCCAGGTCCTATAATTCACCCCTCCACTTT
CDR3 protein: CASSSARSYNSPLHF

J gene: TRBJ1-1
clone size: -
V gene: TRBV30
D gene: -
CDR3 DNA: TGTGCCTGGAGTGTACAAGGGGGAGTTAACACTGAAGCTTTCTTT
CDR3 protein: CAWSVQGGVNTEAFF

J gene: TRBJ1-3
clone size: few
V gene: TRBV5-1
D gene: TRBD1
CDR3 DNA: TGCGCCAGCAGCCTAGCGGGACAGCGTACTGGAAACACCATATATTTT
CDR3 protein: CASSLAGQRTGNTIYF